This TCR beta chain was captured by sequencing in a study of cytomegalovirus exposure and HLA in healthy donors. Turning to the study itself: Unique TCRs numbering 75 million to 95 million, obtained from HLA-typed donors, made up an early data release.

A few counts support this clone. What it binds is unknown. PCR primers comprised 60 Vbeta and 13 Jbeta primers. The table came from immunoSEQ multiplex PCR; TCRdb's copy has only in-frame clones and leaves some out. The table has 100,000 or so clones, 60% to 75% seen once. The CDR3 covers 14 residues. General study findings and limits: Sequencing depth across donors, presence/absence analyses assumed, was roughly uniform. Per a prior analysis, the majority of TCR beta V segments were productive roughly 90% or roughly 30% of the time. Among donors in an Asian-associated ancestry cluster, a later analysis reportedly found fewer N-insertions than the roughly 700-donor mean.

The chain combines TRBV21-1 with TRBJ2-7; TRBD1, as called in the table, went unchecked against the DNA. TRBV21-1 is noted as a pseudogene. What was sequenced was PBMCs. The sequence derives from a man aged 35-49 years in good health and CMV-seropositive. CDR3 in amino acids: CASSRRDKVYEQYV. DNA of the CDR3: TGTGCCAGCAGCAGACGGGACAAAGTATACGAGCAGTACGTC.